The rows below give T cell receptor beta chains drawn from one sample of a study of T cell repertoires in cytomegalovirus infection. TCRdb independently ran MiXCR on the reads; one entry per CDR3 protein. Here the sample spans 550,000 to 700,000 distinct CDR3 sequences, about 40% being singletons. What these receptors recognize is not known. Sequencing was performed on cultured PBMCs, taken from culture after CMV antigen stimulation. The receptors come from a human donor in good health (CMV status not recorded). Some clones in this sample may be carry-over from other donors' samples. The CDR3 runs from the conserved cysteine through the conserved F or W. A D gene is named only where the DNA matches it firmly. A row's size may be missing; if present it is once, few, many or a size class.

D: NA; J: TRBJ2-7; size: NA; V: TRBV11-2; DNA: TGTGCCAGCAGCTTAAGTTCAGGGAACTCCTACGAGCAGTACTTC; CDR3: CASSLSSGNSYEQYF
D: NA; J: TRBJ2-7; size: NA; V: TRBV11-2; DNA: TGTGCCAGCAGAGTCATCCGGGCAGGCCACGAGCAGTACTTC; CDR3: CASRVIRAGHEQYF
D: NA; J: TRBJ1-2; size: NA; V: TRBV18; DNA: TGTGCCAGCTCACCGCTCATGGCCGCGGAGTTCGATGGCTACACCTTC; CDR3: CASSPLMAAEFDGYTF
D: NA; J: TRBJ2-3; size: once; V: TRBV10-3; DNA: TGTGCCATCAGTGACCCCCTCAGGGATTGGGGCACAGATACGCAGTATTTT; CDR3: CAISDPLRDWGTDTQYF
D: NA; J: TRBJ2-2; size: NA; V: TRBV7-6; DNA: TGTGCCAGCAGCTCTCGACGAACCGGGGAGCTGTTTTTT; CDR3: CASSSRRTGELFF
D: NA; J: TRBJ2-3; size: NA; V: TRBV2; DNA: TGTGCCAGCAGTGAAATGGCGGTTAGCACAGATACGCAGTATTTT; CDR3: CASSEMAVSTDTQYF
D: NA; J: TRBJ2-7; size: NA; V: TRBV6-2/TRBV6-3; DNA: TGTGCCAGCAGTCAAGATCGGGCCTCTAAAGAGCAGTACTTC; CDR3: CASSQDRASKEQYF
D: NA; J: TRBJ1-2; size: NA; V: TRBV20-1; DNA: TGCAGTGCTTTAAGAAACGATGGCTACACCTTC; CDR3: CSALRNDGYTF
D: TRBD1; J: TRBJ1-4; size: NA; V: TRBV12-3/TRBV12-4; DNA: TGTGCCAGCAGCCGCTGGGACAGGGGAGGGGAAAAACTGTTTTTT; CDR3: CASSRWDRGGEKLFF
D: NA; J: TRBJ2-5; size: many; V: TRBV7-2; DNA: TGTGCCAGCAGCCCCGGGTCCCAAGAGACCCAGTACTTC; CDR3: CASSPGSQETQYF
D: NA; J: TRBJ2-7; size: NA; V: TRBV6-2/TRBV6-3; DNA: TGTGCCAGCAGTTATGGGATCAGCCCTCTCTACGAGCAGTACTTC; CDR3: CASSYGISPLYEQYF
D: TRBD2; J: TRBJ2-2; size: once; V: TRBV5-1; DNA: TGCGCCAGCACTGGGACTATAAACACCGGGGAGCTGTTTTTT; CDR3: CASTGTINTGELFF
D: NA; J: TRBJ2-7; size: few; V: TRBV12-3/TRBV12-4; DNA: TGTGCCAGCAGTGTAGGAATGAGCTCCTACGAGCAGTACTTC; CDR3: CASSVGMSSYEQYF
D: NA; J: TRBJ1-2; size: NA; V: TRBV19; DNA: TGTGCCAGTAGCAGGACAGCGGATAACTATGGCTACACCTTC; CDR3: CASSRTADNYGYTF
D: TRBD1; J: TRBJ2-5; size: NA; V: TRBV7-6; DNA: TGTGCCAGCAGCCCAACATTCGCTCGACAGGACAGGCAAGAGACCCAGTACTTC; CDR3: CASSPTFARQDRQETQYF
D: NA; J: TRBJ2-1; size: NA; V: TRBV2; DNA: TGTGCCAGCAGCCACCCCAGGGGGCCACAAAGGGCTAGCGGGAAGTACAATGAGCAGTTCTTC; CDR3: CASSHPRGPQRASGKYNEQFF
D: NA; J: TRBJ2-2; size: NA; V: TRBV6-1; DNA: TGTGCCAGCAACCAGAATAGGAACACCGGGGAGCTGTTTTTT; CDR3: CASNQNRNTGELFF
D: NA; J: TRBJ1-4; size: few; V: TRBV7-6; DNA: TGTGCCAGCAGCTTAGCGTGGGGGAAGGGTGAAAAACTGTTTTTT; CDR3: CASSLAWGKGEKLFF
D: NA; J: TRBJ1-1; size: few; V: TRBV10-3; DNA: TGTGCCATCAGGGGTGACACTGAAGCTTTCTTT; CDR3: CAIRGDTEAFF
D: NA; J: TRBJ1-5; size: few; V: TRBV6-2/TRBV6-3; DNA: TGTGCCAGCATCATACAGGGTGAGCGCGGCAATCAGCCCCAGCATTTT; CDR3: CASIIQGERGNQPQHF
D: NA; J: TRBJ2-1; size: NA; V: TRBV7-2; DNA: TGTGCCAGCAGCTTAGAGGGCGGTGAGCAGTTCTTC; CDR3: CASSLEGGEQFF
D: NA; J: TRBJ1-6; size: once; V: TRBV5-4; DNA: TGTGCCAGCAGGCCCGGGGGCGAGGATTCACCCCTCCACTTT; CDR3: CASRPGGEDSPLHF
D: NA; J: TRBJ1-6; size: many; V: TRBV7-2; DNA: TGTGCCAGCAGCTCGGCAGATTCACCCCTCCACTTT; CDR3: CASSSADSPLHF
D: NA; J: TRBJ2-5; size: few; V: TRBV12-5; DNA: TGTGCTAGTGGTTTACATGCCTGCCAAGAGACCCAGTACTTC; CDR3: CASGLHACQETQYF
D: TRBD2; J: TRBJ2-1; size: NA; V: TRBV19; DNA: TGTGCCAGTAGCGATATCTTGGCGACTAGCGGGGTTGAGCAGTTCTTC; CDR3: CASSDILATSGVEQFF
D: TRBD2; J: TRBJ2-1; size: NA; V: TRBV7-2; DNA: TGTGCCAGCACTTCTAGCGGTTCCTACAATGAGCAGTTCTTC; CDR3: CASTSSGSYNEQFF
D: NA; J: TRBJ2-2; size: NA; V: TRBV12-3/TRBV12-4; DNA: TGTGCCAGTACGCGGCCCAACACCGGGGAGCTGTTTTTT; CDR3: CASTRPNTGELFF
D: NA; J: TRBJ1-5; size: NA; V: TRBV6-1; DNA: TGTGCCAGCAACCAAGCCGGGGAGGGCAATCAGCCCCAGCATTTT; CDR3: CASNQAGEGNQPQHF
D: NA; J: TRBJ1-2; size: NA; V: TRBV6-6; DNA: TGTGCCAGCAGTACTCGGTGGGGTGGCTACACCTTC; CDR3: CASSTRWGGYTF
D: NA; J: TRBJ2-5; size: many; V: TRBV7-8; DNA: TGTGCCAGCGCCTTCGCCGCGTTGGTCGAGACCCAGTACTTC; CDR3: CASAFAALVETQYF
D: NA; J: TRBJ1-2; size: NA; V: TRBV6-2/TRBV6-3; DNA: TGTGCCAGCAGTTACACGAGCTGGGGCTACACCTTC; CDR3: CASSYTSWGYTF
D: NA; J: TRBJ1-5; size: few; V: TRBV28; DNA: TGTGCCAGCCAATTCGAGTACAATCAGCCCCAGCATTTT; CDR3: CASQFEYNQPQHF